A selection of T cell receptor beta chains follows, all from one sample in a study of CD8 T cells in ankylosing spondylitis. TCRdb reprocessed the 5' RACE reads via MiXCR and lists one record per CDR3 protein. The sample holds roughly 250,000 distinct CDR3 sequences; roughly 8.6% are singletons and the top ten take approximately 6.2%. The source material was blood, either unsorted or a sorted T cell fraction (not recorded which). These receptors were taken from a male donor with ankylosing spondylitis or in good health (not recorded which). CDR3s include the opening cysteine and the closing phenylalanine or tryptophan. D genes are given only for firm matches. Expanded clones get a size class; other rows say once, few or many, or leave the size out.

V,size,D,J,DNA,CDR3
TRBV12-3/TRBV12-4,few,.,TRBJ2-2,TGTGCCAGCAGTAAAGGCGGGTTCACCGGGGAGCTGTTTTTT,CASSKGGFTGELFF
TRBV20-1,many,.,TRBJ2-1,TGCATCCCAGGACCCACCGATGAGCAGTTCTTC,CIPGPTDEQFF
TRBV30,many,.,TRBJ2-1,TGTGCCTGGAGTGGTAGCGCCGACAATGAGCAGTTCTTC,CAWSGSADNEQFF
TRBV3-1,many,.,TRBJ1-2,TGTGCCAGCAGCCAAGTTCTGTCAACCCAGGTCAACGATGGCTACACCTTC,CASSQVLSTQVNDGYTF
TRBV12-3/TRBV12-4,.,.,TRBJ2-2,TGTGCCACCCTCCAACTCACCGGGGAGCTGTTTTTT,CATLQLTGELFF
TRBV27,few,TRBD1,TRBJ2-7,TGTGCCAGCAGTCCCCGGGACAGGGTGGTGGTCGAGCAGTACTTC,CASSPRDRVVVEQYF
TRBV12-3/TRBV12-4,many,TRBD2,TRBJ2-7,TGTGCCAGCATGCCGGGACTAGCGGGCTACGAGCAGTACTTC,CASMPGLAGYEQYF
TRBV20-1,many,TRBD2,TRBJ2-1,TGCAGTGCCAACCTAGCGGGACGTTACAATGAGCAGTTCTTC,CSANLAGRYNEQFF
TRBV7-9,many,.,TRBJ1-2,TGTGCCAGCAGCTTAGAGGGTATCTATGGCTACACCTTC,CASSLEGIYGYTF
TRBV7-9,many,.,TRBJ2-5,TGTGCCAGCAGCTTCTCGGGAGCCCAAGAGACCCAGTACTTC,CASSFSGAQETQYF
TRBV12-3/TRBV12-4,many,.,TRBJ1-1,TGTGCCAGCAGTTTTGCCACTGAAGCTTTCTTT,CASSFATEAFF
TRBV5-5,few,TRBD1,TRBJ2-7,TGTGCCAGCAGCTACCTAAGGGACAGCAAAGGGGGCTACGAGCAGTACTTC,CASSYLRDSKGGYEQYF
TRBV7-3,many,.,TRBJ1-1,TGTGCCAGCGCGAAGGACAGCCGCCGGGTCACTGAAGCTTTCTTT,CASAKDSRRVTEAFF
TRBV7-6,few,TRBD1,TRBJ2-5,TGTGCCAGCAGCAGCGGACAGGGCGGGATGGAGACCCAGTACTTC,CASSSGQGGMETQYF
TRBV5-1,many,.,TRBJ2-7,TGCGCCAGCAGCTTGGAGCTGTCCTACGAGCAGTACTTC,CASSLELSYEQYF
TRBV12-3/TRBV12-4,many,.,TRBJ2-5,TGTGCCAGCAGTTTAACCCGGAGAGAGACCCAGTACTTC,CASSLTRRETQYF
TRBV6-1,few,TRBD1,TRBJ2-7,TGTGCCAGCAGTGCACCTCCCGGGACAGGGAACTACGAGCAGTACTTC,CASSAPPGTGNYEQYF
TRBV5-6,few,TRBD1,TRBJ2-5,TGTGCCAGCAGCTTGCAACAGGGGATGGAGACCCAGTACTTC,CASSLQQGMETQYF
TRBV10-3,many,.,TRBJ2-3,TGTGCCATCAGTGAGTCGTTTCGAACAGATACGCAGTATTTT,CAISESFRTDTQYF
TRBV11-2,many,TRBD2,TRBJ2-1,TGTGCCAGCAGCCTCCCCGGTAGCGGGGGGGATGAGCAGTTCTTC,CASSLPGSGGDEQFF
TRBV6-2/TRBV6-3,many,.,TRBJ2-7,TGTGCCAGCAGTCGCAGGGTCTCTGCCGTGTACGAGCAGTACTTC,CASSRRVSAVYEQYF
TRBV11-2,many,TRBD2,TRBJ2-1,TGTGCCAGCGAAGACGGACAGGATCGAGTAGCGGGAGCCTATGAGCAGTTCTTC,CASEDGQDRVAGAYEQFF
TRBV12-3/TRBV12-4,.,TRBD2,TRBJ2-3,TGTGCCAGCAGTTTATGGGCGGGAGTAGACCCGGATACGCAGTATTTT,CASSLWAGVDPDTQYF
TRBV24-1,many,TRBD2,TRBJ2-5,TGTGCCACCAGTGATTTTGGGCCTAGCGGGAAAGAGACCCAGTACTTC,CATSDFGPSGKETQYF
TRBV12-3/TRBV12-4,many,.,TRBJ2-7,TGTGCCAGCAGTCCGGGAGAGGTGGACTACGAGCAGTACTTC,CASSPGEVDYEQYF
TRBV5-1,many,TRBD1,TRBJ2-7,TGCGCCAGCAGCTTTCGGCCGAAAGGGACAGGGATCTCCTACGAGCAGTACTTC,CASSFRPKGTGISYEQYF
TRBV7-9,many,TRBD2,TRBJ2-1,TGTGCCAGCAGCCCAGGGACTAGCGGGAGCGATGAGCAGTTCTTC,CASSPGTSGSDEQFF
TRBV6-5,many,TRBD1,TRBJ1-4,TGTGCCAGCAGTTCCGGGGGACAGGACAAAAGGAGACTGTTTTTT,CASSSGGQDKRRLFF
TRBV7-2,.,.,TRBJ2-5,TGTGCCAGCAGCTTAGTGGCTAGAGCGGCCCAAGAGACCCAGTACTTC,CASSLVARAAQETQYF
TRBV29-1,many,.,TRBJ2-2,TGCAGCGTCGGGGCCCCCGGGGAGCTGTTTTTT,CSVGAPGELFF
TRBV18,many,TRBD1,TRBJ2-1,TGTGCCAGCTCCCAAGGACAGGGGGGATGGAATGAGCAGTTCTTC,CASSQGQGGWNEQFF
TRBV4-2,many,.,TRBJ2-3,TGTGCCAGCAGCCCCAGAGAGGGACCTACAGATACGCAGTATTTT,CASSPREGPTDTQYF
TRBV20-1,many,.,TRBJ1-4,TGCAGTGCTAGAGATGGCGGACAGCGGAATGAAAAACTGTTTTTT,CSARDGGQRNEKLFF
TRBV4-3,.,TRBD1,TRBJ1-4,TGCGCCAGCAAGAAGGGGACAGGGCTGGCTAATGAAAAACTGTTTTTT,CASKKGTGLANEKLFF
TRBV20-1,many,TRBD1,TRBJ1-5,TGCAGTGCTAGAGAGCCCCTGGGGACAGGGGGACAGCCCCAGCATTTT,CSAREPLGTGGQPQHF
TRBV5-1,many,.,TRBJ1-1,TGCGCCAGCAGCTTGGAACCTAACACTGAAGCTTTCTTT,CASSLEPNTEAFF
TRBV3-1,few,TRBD1,TRBJ1-4,TGTGCCAGCAGCCCGGCAGGGACAGCACGTACTGCAACTAATGAAAAACTGTTTTTT,CASSPAGTARTATNEKLFF
TRBV7-9,few,.,TRBJ2-7,TGTGCCAGCAGCTCCTCCGGGACTCCGACCTACGAGCAGTACTTC,CASSSSGTPTYEQYF
TRBV20-1,.,TRBD2,TRBJ2-1,TGCAGTGCTAGATTCCTGACTAGCGGGTACAATGAGCAGTTCTTC,CSARFLTSGYNEQFF
TRBV6-5,many,TRBD1,TRBJ2-5,TGTGCCAGCAGTTACTCGGGGACAGGGAGACAGACCCAGTACTTC,CASSYSGTGRQTQYF
TRBV7-2,few,.,TRBJ1-5,TGTGCCAGCAGCTTAGCCATCTTAAGGGGTAATCAGCCCCAGCATTTT,CASSLAILRGNQPQHF
TRBV5-6,many,TRBD2,TRBJ2-1,TGTGCCAGCAGCTTTGCTAGCGGGGGGGTTTACTCCTACAATGAGCAGTTCTTC,CASSFASGGVYSYNEQFF
TRBV2,.,TRBD2,TRBJ2-1,TGTGCCAGAGGGACTAGCGACTTTAATGAGCAGTTCTTC,CARGTSDFNEQFF
TRBV5-6,many,.,TRBJ2-7,TGTGCCAGCAGCTCTGCTCCAATAGTGCCACCTTACGAGCAGTACTTC,CASSSAPIVPPYEQYF
TRBV5-1,many,.,TRBJ2-3,TGCGCCAGCAGCTTGGCCTACGCAGATACGCAGTATTTT,CASSLAYADTQYF
TRBV29-1,many,TRBD1,TRBJ2-3,TGCAGCGTTGATGGCTTAACACAGGGGGGAAAAAAGTATTTT,CSVDGLTQGGKKYF
TRBV19,many,.,TRBJ1-1,TGTGCCAGTAGTATTGGACATAAAATGAACACTGAAGCTTTCTTT,CASSIGHKMNTEAFF
TRBV19,many,.,TRBJ1-5,TGTGCCAGCAAATCCACAGTTGATAGCAATCAGCCCCAGCATTTT,CASKSTVDSNQPQHF
TRBV29-1,many,TRBD1,TRBJ2-5,TGCAGCGTTCGGGACAGGGAGACCCAGTACTTC,CSVRDRETQYF
TRBV5-1,.,.,TRBJ1-1,TGCGCCAGCAGCTACGCCCTAACAGGGATGAACACTGAAGCTTTCTTT,CASSYALTGMNTEAFF
TRBV12-3/TRBV12-4,many,.,TRBJ1-1,TGTGCCAGCAGTCCCCAATTGGGTACTGAAGCTTTCTTT,CASSPQLGTEAFF
TRBV7-8,.,.,TRBJ1-1,TGTGCCAGCAGCTTTCAACGGGTGAACACTGAAGCTTTCTTT,CASSFQRVNTEAFF
TRBV3-1,few,TRBD2,TRBJ2-5,TGTGCCAGCAGCCGAGCGGGAGGAGAGACCCAGTACTTC,CASSRAGGETQYF
TRBV20-1,few,.,TRBJ1-3,TGCAGTGCTAGAGATAGACAGTCAGGAAACACCATATATTTT,CSARDRQSGNTIYF
TRBV6-2/TRBV6-3,many,.,TRBJ1-2,TGTGCCAGCAGCACGATAGGGGAAAGGAGGGGCTACACCTTC,CASSTIGERRGYTF
TRBV29-1,many,.,TRBJ2-7,TGCAGCGTTGATGGCACGGGGTATCCCTACGAGCAGTACTTC,CSVDGTGYPYEQYF
TRBV5-1,.,TRBD1,TRBJ2-5,TGCGCCAGCAGCGCGCCCGCGACAGGGGGTGTACAGACCCAGTACTTC,CASSAPATGGVQTQYF
TRBV7-9,many,.,TRBJ2-7,TGTGCCAGCAGCTTAGAGTATTCCTACGAGCAGTACTTC,CASSLEYSYEQYF